These 14 T cell receptor beta chains were all obtained from the same sample, sequenced in a study of blood T cell repertoires in COVID-19. Libraries were prepared by immunoSEQ multiplex PCR; TCRdb keeps only in-frame clonotypes and omits some of them. The sample consists of under 200,000 clones, 70% to 90% of them appearing once. The sequenced sample was peripheral blood. All receptors come from a man in his 70s with active or convalescent COVID-19.

CDR3 sequence: CASSLGSSGGFF. The DNA of the CDR3 is TGTGCCAGCAGCTTAGGATCTAGCGGAGGGTTCTTC. J is TRBJ2-1 and V is TRBV7-2; 7 bases fit TRBD2. Germline V CDR1 and CDR2: SGHTA, FQGNSA. V shed 1 base and J 15 bases; nucleotides not matched to a gene: 6. The length of the CDR3 is 12 residues.

This clone has just one count. The chain uses TRBV24-1 and TRBJ2-3, with 7 bases identical to TRBD1. V lost 2 bases, J lost 2 bases, and 9 bases stayed unmatched. Germline CDR1 is KGHDR and CDR2 is SFDVKD. The CDR3 covers 17 residues. CDR3 amino acids: CATSDSDGTDNTDTQYF. The CDR3 DNA is TGTGCCACCAGTGATTCCGACGGGACAGATAACACAGATACGCAGTATTTT.

Here the CDR3 reads CAISEVSGQAEQYF. The CDR3 DNA is TGTGCCATCAGTGAAGTTTCGGGACAGGCCGAGCAGTACTTC. This chain uses TRBV10-3 with TRBJ2-7, with 8 bases aligning to TRBD1. After removal of 3 bases from V and 6 bases from J, the junction contained 7 bases not matched to a gene. CDR1 is ENHRY and CDR2 is SYGVKD in the germline V gene. This CDR3 is 14 amino acids long.

The chain recombines TRBV5-1 with TRBJ2-2; 7 bases agree with TRBD1. The V gene's germline CDR1 is SGHRS and CDR2 YFSETQ. The CDR3 covers 15 residues. Trimming took 3 bases from V and 4 from J; bases not matched to a gene: 6. The CDR3 bases are TGCGCCAGCAGCTGGGGGACAGCTAGCACCGGGGAGCTGTTTTTT. Its translation is CASSWGTASTGELFF.

The chain is built from TRBV30 and TRBJ1-5; D ambiguous. Between the trimmed V and J ends, which lost 4 bases and 3 bases, there was a span of 19 bases. From germline, CDR1 is GTSNPN and CDR2 SVGIG (reference sequence). This CDR3 is 16 amino acids long. The CDR3: CAWNSGPGEHNQPQHF. DNA for the CDR3: TGTGCCTGGAATTCGGGCCCCGGGGAGCACAATCAGCCCCAGCATTTT.

The V and J genes are TRBV7-9 and TRBJ1-4; 8 positions match TRBD1. The V and J ends lost 4 bases and 8 bases, in that order; junction bases with no gene match: 6. The germline CDR1 and CDR2 sequences are SEHNR and FQNEAQ (reference sequence). The length of the CDR3 is 14 residues. As DNA, the CDR3 is TGTGCCAGCAGCTCAAGACAGGGGCACGAAAAACTGTTTTTT. Its translation: CASSSRQGHEKLFF.

The chain employs TRBV7-8 and TRBJ2-7; 8 nucleotides align to TRBD2. The CDR3 is 16 amino acids. The V and J ends lost 4 bases and 2 bases, in that order; junction bases with no gene match: 10. Per germline, CDR1 SGHVS and CDR2 FQNEAQ. This CDR3 is CASSSSSGGNPYEQYF. As DNA, the CDR3 is TGTGCCAGCAGCTCCTCGAGCGGGGGCAACCCCTACGAGCAGTACTTC.

This chain uses TRBV6-5 with TRBJ1-4; a possible D gene is TRBD1 (5 bases). Trimming took off 5 bases at V and 0 bases at J, with 10 bases between the two ends. The CDR3 is made up of 15 amino acids. In germline, CDR1 is MNHEY, CDR2 SVGAGI. In nucleotides, the CDR3 is TGTGCCAGCAGTCCTGACAGAGCAACTAATGAAAAACTGTTTTTT. Translating gives CASSPDRATNEKLFF.

This clone was picked up one time. The gene calls are TRBV3-1 (or the pseudogene TRBV3-2) and TRBJ2-1; weak D call: TRBD2 (5 bases). The V end was cut by 3 bases, the J end by 3 bases, with 18 bases between. Per germline, CDR1 LGHDT and CDR2 YNNKEL (reference sequence). This CDR3 has 17 residues. The CDR3 loop reads CASSQRATQSLYNEQFF. In DNA form, the CDR3 reads TGTGCCAGCAGCCAGCGGGCTACCCAGTCACTCTACAATGAGCAGTTCTTC.

The chain links TRBV12-3 or TRBV12-4 to TRBJ1-2, with D perhaps TRBD1 (6 bases). The CDR3 covers 13 residues. Trimming pared 3 bases from V and 6 bases from J, leaving 11 bases between. The CDR3 coding sequence is TGTGCCAGCAGTTTGTCAGGGGTCGATGGCTACACCTTC. Its translation: CASSLSGVDGYTF.

J is TRBJ2-7 and V is TRBV7-2; 7 positions match TRBD2. The V gene's germline CDR1 is SGHTA and CDR2 FQGNSA. V dropped 0 bases and J dropped 4; count of bases not matched to a gene: 3. CDR3 length: 14 amino acids. CDR3 protein: CASSLAASGYEQYF. In DNA, the CDR3 is TGTGCCAGCAGCTTAGCTGCTAGCGGTTACGAGCAGTACTTC.

The rearrangement uses TRBV12-3 or TRBV12-4 and TRBJ1-1; D gene unclear. This CDR3 comprises 13 residues. With 3 bases removed from V and 0 bases from J, the gap between germline ends came to 5 bases. The CDR3 DNA reads TGTGCCAGCAGTTTGGGCCTGAACACTGAAGCTTTCTTT. The encoded protein is CASSLGLNTEAFF.

V and J are TRBV19 and TRBJ2-3; 7 bases fit TRBD2. This CDR3 has 13 residues. Unmatched junction bases numbered 2, after V lost 6 bases and J lost 2 bases. From germline, CDR1 is LNHDA and CDR2 SQIVND (reference sequence). The CDR3 nucleotides are TGTGCCAGTAGGGCGGGGGTCACAGATACGCAGTATTTT. It encodes CASRAGVTDTQYF. Full variable domain (outside the CDR3, taken from reference TRBV19 and TRBJ2-3): DGGITQSPKYLFRKEGQNVTLSCEQNLNHDAMYWYRQDPGQGLRLIYYSQIVNDFQKGDIAEGYSVSREKKESFPLTVTSAQKNPTAFYLCASRAGVTDTQYFGPGTRLTVL.

J is TRBJ2-1 and V is TRBV10-3; D gene uncertain. This CDR3 is built from 12 residues. Germline V gene data show CDR1 as ENHRY and CDR2 as SYGVKD. The V gene lost 3 bases and the J gene lost 3 bases, with 3 bases spanning the gap. The CDR3 region is CAISDRYNEQFF. DNA of the CDR3: TGTGCCATCAGTGACCGCTACAATGAGCAGTTCTTC.